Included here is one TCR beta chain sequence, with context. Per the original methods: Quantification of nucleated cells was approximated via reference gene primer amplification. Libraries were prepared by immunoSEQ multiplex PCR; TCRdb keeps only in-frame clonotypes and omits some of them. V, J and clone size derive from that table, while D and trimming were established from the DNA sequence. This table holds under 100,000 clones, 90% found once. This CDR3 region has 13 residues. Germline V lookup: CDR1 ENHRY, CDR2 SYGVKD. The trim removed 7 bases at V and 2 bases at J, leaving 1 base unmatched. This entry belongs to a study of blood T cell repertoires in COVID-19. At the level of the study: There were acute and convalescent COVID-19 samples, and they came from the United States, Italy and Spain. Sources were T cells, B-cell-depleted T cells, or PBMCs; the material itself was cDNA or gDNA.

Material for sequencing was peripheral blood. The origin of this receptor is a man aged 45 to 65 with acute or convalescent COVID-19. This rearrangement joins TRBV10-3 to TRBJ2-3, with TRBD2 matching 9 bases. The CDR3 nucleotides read TGTGCCATCAAGCGGGAGGTCACAGATACGCAGTATTTT. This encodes CAIKREVTDTQYF.